The sequence of this TCR beta chain was determined in a study of cytomegalovirus exposure and HLA in healthy donors. Points from the study as a whole: Within the 100 to 150 validation repertoires, first-cohort TCR clusters tended to co-occur, according to a later analysis. The listing of roughly 160 TCR beta chains classed them as cytomegalovirus-associated.

Germline V gene sequence: CDR1 ENHRY, CDR2 SYGVKD. This CDR3 contains 16 residues. Trimming removed 8 bases at V and 3 bases at J, with 20 bases between. As for this clone: Its specificity is unknown.

Libraries were prepared by immunoSEQ multiplex PCR; TCRdb keeps only in-frame clonotypes and omits some of them. The data hold approximately 170,000 clones, with 84% observed a single time. The chain carries TRBV10-3 and TRBJ1-3; D possibly corresponds to TRBD1 (5 bases). The TCR originated in a man younger than 45 in good health and CMV-seropositive. Sequencing was carried out using PBMCs. Here the CDR3 reads CAIGPTRVDSGNTIYF. CDR3 DNA sequence: TGTGCCATCGGACCGACCAGGGTAGATAGTGGAAACACCATATATTTT.